Below, 13 T cell receptor beta chains from the same sample are listed, as sequenced in a study of shared clonotypes between healthy human individuals. Clones were sequenced by immunoSEQ multiplex PCR, and TCRdb holds only the in-frame ones, with some missing. The data hold about 99,000 clones, with around 47% observed a single time. Sequencing was done on a sample of PBMCs. The receptor set was obtained from a woman aged 40 to 50 in good health. Some clones in this sample may be carry-over from other donors' samples.

The J gene is TRBJ2-7, the V gene TRBV30, with D possibly being TRBD1 or TRBD2 (5 bases each). This CDR3 is built from 15 residues. The V end was cut by 3 bases, the J end by 4 bases, with 19 bases between. Per germline, CDR1 GTSNPN and CDR2 SVGIG (reference sequence). The CDR3 loop reads CAWSLKGTLQYEQYF. The CDR3 DNA reads as TGTGCCTGGAGCCTGAAAGGGACCCTTCAATACGAGCAGTACTTC.

The chain has TRBV5-6 and TRBJ2-2, with 13 bases that match TRBD2. CDR1 and CDR2 (germline): SGHDT, YYEEEE. Unmatched junction bases numbered 7, after V lost 4 bases and J lost 4 bases. The length of the CDR3 is 17 residues. CDR3 nucleotide sequence: TGTGCCAGCAGCCAAGGACTAGCGGGAGTTCGCACCGGGGAGCTGTTTTTT. Residues: CASSQGLAGVRTGELFF.

The chain has TRBV29-1 and TRBJ2-5, with 9 bases matching TRBD2. The closer fit of TRBJ2-7 to the DNA end suggests the J call may be wrong. Germline values: CDR1 SQVTM, CDR2 ANQGSEA. The CDR3 consists of 13 residues. The CDR3 sequence is CSVGIAGAYEQYF. As DNA, the CDR3 is TGCAGCGTTGGAATAGCGGGGGCCTACGAGCAGTACTTC.

The genes are TRBV19 and TRBJ2-3; 12 positions agree with TRBD1. From germline, CDR1 is LNHDA and CDR2 SQIVND (reference sequence). After removal of 5 bases from V and 3 bases from J, the junction contained 3 bases not matched to a gene. This CDR3 has 15 amino acids. For the CDR3, the DNA is TGTGCCAGTAGTGGGGGACAGGGGGCAACAGATACGCAGTATTTT. It is translated as CASSGGQGATDTQYF.

The sample holds a few counts of this clone. J is TRBJ2-7 and V is TRBV5-4; the D gene is possibly TRBD2 (6 bases). The V gene lost 4 bases and the J gene lost 1 base, with 9 bases spanning the gap. Germline assignment: CDR1 SGHNT and CDR2 YYREEE (reference sequence). The CDR3 is made up of 13 amino acids. The CDR3 DNA follows: TGTGCCAGCAGCGGGGGGTGGTCCTACGAGCAGTACTTC. Its protein is CASSGGWSYEQYF.

J is TRBJ2-7 and V is TRBV7-8; 9 bases fit TRBD1. This CDR3 spans 15 amino acids. Germline CDR1 and CDR2: SGHVS and FQNEAQ. V lost 6 bases, J lost 7 bases, and 13 bases stayed unmatched. The CDR3: CASSLLSTGGDEQYF. The DNA of the CDR3 is TGTGCCAGCAGTTTACTCTCGACAGGGGGGGATGAGCAGTACTTC. Drawing the rest from reference TRBV7-8 and TRBJ2-7, the complete variable domain is GAGVSQSPRYKVAKRGQDVALRCDPISGHVSLFWYQQALGQGPEFLTYFQNEAQLDKSGLPSDRFFAERPEGSVSTLKIQRTQQEDSAVYLCASSLLSTGGDEQYFGPGTRLTVT.

The gene calls are TRBV14 and TRBJ1-1, with a tentative D call TRBD1 (6 bases). There are 14 residues in the CDR3. Per the germline V gene, CDR1 is SGHDN and CDR2 is FVKESK. The V and J ends lost 5 bases and 4 bases respectively, with 14 bases between them. The DNA for the CDR3 is TGTGCCAGCAGCAACAGGGCCGAAAGCACTGAAGCTTTCTTT. It translates to CASSNRAESTEAFF.

The J gene is TRBJ2-5, the V gene TRBV28; D is perhaps TRBD2 (7 bases). Trimming pared 7 bases from V and 5 bases from J, leaving 20 bases between. Germline V gene lookup returns CDR1 MDHEN and CDR2 SYDVKM. CDR3 size: 15 residues. The CDR3 here is CASTTGGGGWETQYF. CDR3 nucleotide sequence: TGTGCCAGCACCACCGGAGGCGGGGGCTGGGAGACCCAGTACTTC.

The CDR3 reads CASSLVVRAPRGEQYF. The CDR3 DNA reads TGTGCCAGCAGCTTAGTGGTCCGGGCCCCTCGAGGGGAGCAGTACTTC. The chain recombines TRBV7-9 with TRBJ2-7, with a weak D call TRBD2 (5 bases). Germline lookup yields CDR1 SEHNR and CDR2 FQNEAQ (reference sequence). There are 16 residues in the CDR3. Trimming removed 1 base from V and 7 bases from J, with 20 bases in between.

V gene TRBV6-1 combines with J gene TRBJ2-7, with D uncertain. The CDR3 is 15 amino acids. Trimming removed 2 bases from V and 2 bases from J, with 13 bases in between. The germline CDR1 and CDR2 sequences are MNHNS and SASEGT. The CDR3 is CASSESASTTYEQYF. As DNA, the CDR3 is TGTGCCAGCAGTGAAAGCGCCAGTACCACCTACGAGCAGTACTTC.

Written as DNA, the CDR3 is TGTGCCAGCAGCTCAGTTAGCGGGGCTCACACAGATACGCAGTATTTT. Translation gives CASSSVSGAHTDTQYF. The V gene is TRBV7-9, the J gene TRBJ2-3, with 8 bases aligning to TRBD2. The V gene end was trimmed by 4 bases and the J gene end by 2 bases; junction bases not matched to a gene: 8. The CDR3 covers 16 residues. Looked up from germline, CDR1 is SEHNR and CDR2 is FQNEAQ (reference sequence). The full variable domain, completed using reference TRBV7-9 and TRBJ2-3, is DTGVSQNPRHKITKRGQNVTFRCDPISEHNRLYWYRQTLGQGPEFLTYFQNEAQLEKSRLLSDRFSAERPKGSFSTLEIQRTEQGDSAMYLCASSSVSGAHTDTQYFGPGTRLTVL.

The gene calls are TRBV30 and TRBJ2-1; 7 nucleotides line up with TRBD2. The germline gives CDR1 GTSNPN, CDR2 SVGIG (reference sequence). The CDR3 has 14 residues. V shed 4 bases and J 2 bases; nucleotides not matched to a gene: 5. CDR3: CAWTRLAAYNEQFF. The CDR3 bases are TGTGCCTGGACCCGACTAGCAGCCTACAATGAGCAGTTCTTC.

Comments on this clone: One end of the junction fails to match germline, which may point to a read error. The chain combines TRBV7-3 with TRBJ2-7; maybe TRBD2 (6 bases). Germline CDR1 is SGHTA and CDR2 is FQGTGA. This CDR3 is built from 16 residues. CDR3 bases: TGCGCCAGCAGCCAGGGATTATCGGGACTCCGGGCCGAGCAGTACTTC. This sequence encodes CASSQGLSGLRAEQYF.